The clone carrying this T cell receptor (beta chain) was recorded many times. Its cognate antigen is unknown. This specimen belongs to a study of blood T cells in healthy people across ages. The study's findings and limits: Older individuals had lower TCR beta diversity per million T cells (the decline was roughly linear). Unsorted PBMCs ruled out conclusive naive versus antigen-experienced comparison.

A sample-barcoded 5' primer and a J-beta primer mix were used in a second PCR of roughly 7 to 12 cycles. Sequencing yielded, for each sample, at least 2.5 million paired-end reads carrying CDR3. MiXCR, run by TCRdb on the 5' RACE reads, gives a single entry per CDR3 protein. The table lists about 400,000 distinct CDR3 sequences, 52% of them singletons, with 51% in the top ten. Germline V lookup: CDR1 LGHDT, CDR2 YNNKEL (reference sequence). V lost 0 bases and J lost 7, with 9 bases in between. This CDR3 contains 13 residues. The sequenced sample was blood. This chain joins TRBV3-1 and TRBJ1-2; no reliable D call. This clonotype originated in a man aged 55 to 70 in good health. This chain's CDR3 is CASSQDTRAGYTF. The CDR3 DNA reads TGTGCCAGCAGCCAAGATACCCGGGCTGGCTACACCTTC.